The T cell receptor (beta chain) described here comes from a study of T cells in women clearing cervical HPV infection. Germline V CDR1 and CDR2: SGHVS, FNYEAQ. There are 14 residues in the CDR3. Trimming removed 3 bases from V and 5 bases from J, with 13 bases in between. Dot-blot hybridization genotyped cervical HPV amplified with MY09/MY11 PCR. In the case of this clone: Coverage ceases 3 residues before the CDR3 finishes, and the germline J gene fills in the end.

Sequencing used immunoSEQ multiplex PCR; TCRdb keeps in-frame clones, though not all of them. This sample's table has around 19,000 clones. The receptor comes from a woman aged 18 to 75 with a cervical HPV16 infection that either progressed to CIN3+ or cleared (not recorded which). The specimen sequenced was blood buffy coat. This chain uses TRBV7-6 with TRBJ1-2, with a tentative D call TRBD1 (5 bases). The covered CDR3 bases are TGTGCCAGCAGCTTGGGGTTGGGGGGATATGGC. It yields the protein CASSLGLGGYG. The complete CDR3 reads CASSLGLGGYGYTF.